Detailed here is one T cell receptor (beta chain). These data are taken from a study of blood T cell repertoires in COVID-19. Study context: The origin of the acute and convalescent COVID-19 samples was the United States, Italy and Spain. The analysed material was cDNA or gDNA that came from T cells, B-cell-depleted T cells, or PBMCs.

Germline V CDR1 and CDR2: KGHDR, SFDVKD. Germline trimming cut 3 bases from V and 7 bases from J; bases unmatched to any gene: 6. The CDR3 runs 15 residues. Under the authors' procedure: The authors estimated nucleated cell counts from reference gene primer amplification. Sequencing was performed with immunoSEQ multiplex PCR; in TCRdb, only in-frame clones are kept and a portion is missing. The V and J calls and clone size come from that table; D and trimming were worked out from the DNA. The sample yields some 210,000 clones, about four fifths seen once. The sequencing sample was made of peripheral blood. This chain links TRBV24-1 with TRBJ2-1; 9 bases are a match to TRBD1. The sequence was collected from a woman in her sixties or seventies with active or convalescent COVID-19. The CDR3 nucleotides read TGTGCCACCAGTGATCCGGGACAGGGCGAAAATGAGCAGTTCTTC. Translating gives CATSDPGQGENEQFF.